This TCR beta chain was captured by sequencing in a study of blood T cell repertoires in COVID-19. The CDR3 loop spans 14 amino acids. CDR1 and CDR2 (germline): MDHEN, SYDVKM. Trimming at V came to 5 bases and at J to 8 bases, leaving 8 bases not matched to a gene. In the authors' workflow: It was from reference gene primer amplification that nucleated cell counts were estimated. Clones were read by immunoSEQ multiplex PCR, and TCRdb kept only the in-frame ones, dropping some. From that table come the V and J calls and clone size; the DNA was used to work out D and trimming. The sample lists about 260,000 clones; 88% were seen once.

This chain connects TRBV28 to TRBJ1-4; the match to TRBD1 covers 7 bases. This receptor was obtained from a human donor in a cohort sampled during active COVID-19. Sequencing input: peripheral blood. For the CDR3, the DNA is TGTGCCAGCAGTAGCCAGGGGGTTCGCGAAAAACTGTTTTTT. This sequence encodes CASSSQGVREKLFF.